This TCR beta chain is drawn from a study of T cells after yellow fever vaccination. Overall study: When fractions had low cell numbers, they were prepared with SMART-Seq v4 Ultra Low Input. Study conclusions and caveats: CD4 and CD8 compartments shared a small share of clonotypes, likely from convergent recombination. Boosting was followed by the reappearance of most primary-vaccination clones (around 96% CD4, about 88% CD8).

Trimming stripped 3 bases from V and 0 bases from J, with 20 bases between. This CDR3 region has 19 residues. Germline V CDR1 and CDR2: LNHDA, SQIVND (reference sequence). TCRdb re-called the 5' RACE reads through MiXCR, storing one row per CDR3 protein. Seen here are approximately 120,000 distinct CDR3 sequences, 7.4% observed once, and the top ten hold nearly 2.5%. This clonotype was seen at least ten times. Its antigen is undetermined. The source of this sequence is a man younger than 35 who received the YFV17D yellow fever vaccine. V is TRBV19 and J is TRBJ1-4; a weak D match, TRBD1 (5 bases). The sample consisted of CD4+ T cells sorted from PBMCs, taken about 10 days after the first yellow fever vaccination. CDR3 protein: CASSMGRNRSPSTNEKLFF. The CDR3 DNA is TGTGCCAGTAGTATGGGGAGGAACAGGAGCCCTTCAACTAATGAAAAACTGTTTTTT.